This is a list of T cell receptor beta chains from one sample in a study of naive CD8 T cells in extremely preterm neonates. Sequencing was performed with immunoSEQ multiplex PCR; in TCRdb, only in-frame clones are kept and a portion is missing. The sample lists approximately 4,800 clones, nearly 98% seen once, with 8.6% in the top ten. Input material: naive CD8+ T cells from blood. All receptors come from a human donor in good health. CDR3s include the opening cysteine and the closing phenylalanine or tryptophan. Each record gives: clone size, J gene, V gene, D gene, CDR3 protein, CDR3 DNA. A D gene is named only where the DNA matches it firmly. Some rows mark clone size as missing; the rest say once, few, many or name a class of expanded clone.

>-|TRBJ1-1|TRBV5-6|TRBD1
CASSPGTGRAFF
TGTGCCAGCAGCCCTGGGACAGGGAGAGCTTTCTTT
>-|TRBJ1-1|TRBV9|-
CASSPRGTEAFF
TGTGCCAGCAGCCCTAGGGGCACTGAAGCTTTCTTT
>-|TRBJ2-1|TRBV6-5|-
CASSYSQGYNEQFF
TGTGCCAGCAGTTACTCTCAGGGCTACAATGAGCAGTTCTTC
>-|TRBJ1-6|TRBV7-2|-
CASSWPSAYNSPLHF
TGTGCCAGCAGCTGGCCAAGCGCCTATAATTCACCCCTCCACTTT
>-|TRBJ1-3|TRBV13|-
CASSRGKAGNTIYF
TGTGCCAGCAGCCGAGGGAAGGCTGGAAACACCATATATTTT
>-|TRBJ1-3|TRBV10-3|TRBD1
CAISGGQGATRNTIYF
TGTGCCATCAGTGGAGGACAGGGGGCAACAAGAAACACCATATATTTT
>-|TRBJ1-5|TRBV7-5|-
CVRSFSQGIVQPQHF
TGTGTCAGAAGCTTCTCCCAGGGTATTGTTCAGCCCCAGCATTTT
>-|TRBJ1-4|TRBV9|-
CASSSERGFSEKLFF
TGTGCCAGCAGCAGCGAACGGGGGTTCAGTGAAAAACTGTTTTTT
>-|TRBJ2-1|TRBV2|TRBD1
CASLTGKYGNEQFF
TGTGCCAGCCTGACAGGGAAGTACGGCAATGAGCAGTTCTTC
>-|TRBJ2-1|TRBV4-1|-
CASSQDRGAGNEQFF
TGCGCCAGCAGCCAAGATCGCGGAGCGGGCAATGAGCAGTTCTTC
>once|TRBJ2-2|TRBV19|-
CASSIFSTNTGELFF
TGTGCCAGTAGTATTTTTTCAACGAACACCGGGGAGCTGTTTTTT
>-|TRBJ1-2|TRBV6-1|-
CASSPPTANYGYTF
TGTGCCAGCAGCCCCCCTACAGCTAACTATGGCTACACCTTC
>-|TRBJ1-2|TRBV6-1|TRBD1
CASSRVPQGADGYTF
TGTGCCAGCAGTAGAGTACCGCAGGGGGCGGATGGCTACACCTTC
>-|TRBJ2-2|TRBV7-3|TRBD2
CASSLYSSGRAGELFF
TGTGCCAGCAGCTTATATAGTAGCGGGAGGGCCGGGGAGCTGTTTTTT
>-|TRBJ2-3|TRBV6-1|TRBD1
CASSVQQGIRTDTQYF
TGTGCCAGCAGTGTACAACAGGGGATCCGGACAGATACGCAGTATTTT
>-|TRBJ2-1|TRBV29-1|-
CSTPSQGQVYNEQFF
TGCAGCACACCCTCCCAGGGGCAGGTGTACAATGAGCAGTTCTTC
>-|TRBJ2-5|TRBV28|TRBD2
CASSFLAEKETQYF
TGTGCCAGCAGTTTCCTAGCGGAGAAAGAGACCCAGTACTTC
>-|TRBJ2-1|TRBV27|TRBD1
CASDPGQGKFF
TGTGCCAGCGATCCGGGACAGGGTAAGTTCTTC
>-|TRBJ1-2|TRBV28|-
CAHGTMEQPYGYTF
TGTGCCCACGGGACAATGGAGCAGCCCTATGGCTACACCTTC
>-|TRBJ2-7|TRBV2|-
CASSERQNYEQYF
TGTGCCAGCAGTGAGAGGCAGAACTACGAGCAGTACTTC
>-|TRBJ2-5|TRBV28|TRBD2
CASSSLAGGIQETQYF
TGTGCCAGCAGTTCCTTAGCGGGGGGGATCCAAGAGACCCAGTACTTC
>-|TRBJ2-3|TRBV28|-
CASSSPPDTQYF
TGTGCCAGCAGTTCTCCCCCAGATACGCAGTATTTT
>-|TRBJ1-6|TRBV2|TRBD1
CASSEAGQNNSPLHF
TGTGCCAGCAGTGAAGCGGGACAGAATAATTCACCCCTCCACTTT
>-|TRBJ1-1|TRBV7-8|-
CASSLSHVANMNTEAFF
TGTGCCAGCAGCTTATCCCATGTGGCAAACATGAACACTGAAGCTTTCTTT
>-|TRBJ1-4|TRBV7-9|TRBD1
CASSSPKQGLYEKLFF
TGTGCCAGCAGCTCCCCCAAACAGGGGCTGTATGAAAAACTGTTTTTT
>-|TRBJ1-2|TRBV29-1|-
CSVVLDSNYGYTF
TGCAGCGTTGTCCTTGACTCTAACTATGGCTACACCTTC
>-|TRBJ1-4|TRBV6-6|TRBD1
CASSQGVRSEKLFF
TGTGCCAGCAGTCAGGGGGTAAGGAGTGAAAAACTGTTTTTT
>-|TRBJ2-7|TRBV13|TRBD2
CASSLGVAGEQYF
TGTGCCAGCAGCCTGGGGGTAGCGGGGGAGCAGTACTTC
>-|TRBJ2-6|TRBV5-8|-
CASSLAPREVTRGANVLTF
TGTGCCAGCAGCTTGGCCCCCAGGGAAGTCACGAGAGGGGCCAACGTCCTGACTTTC
>-|TRBJ2-1|TRBV29-1|-
CSVEYTPQGNEQFF
TGCAGCGTTGAGTACACTCCCCAGGGGAATGAGCAGTTCTTC
>-|TRBJ2-2|TRBV25-1|-
CASSPQLGEAGELFF
TGTGCCAGCAGTCCCCAGCTAGGGGAAGCCGGGGAGCTGTTTTTT
>-|TRBJ2-7|TRBV4-3|-
CASSQDRNNAYEQYF
TGCGCCAGCAGCCAAGATCGAAACAACGCCTACGAGCAGTACTTC
>-|TRBJ2-1|TRBV14|-
CASSQGRATEQFF
TGTGCCAGCAGCCAAGGGAGGGCTACTGAGCAGTTCTTC
>-|TRBJ1-4|TRBV9|-
CASSPGGATNEKLFF
TGTGCCAGCAGCCCCGGGGGGGCAACTAATGAAAAACTGTTTTTT
>once|TRBJ1-1|TRBV19|-
CASSIVGLGAYTEAFF
TGTGCCAGTAGTATAGTCGGGTTAGGAGCCTACACTGAAGCTTTCTTT
>-|TRBJ2-3|TRBV29-1|TRBD2
CSEGGTARTDTQYF
TGCAGCGAGGGAGGGACGGCGCGTACAGATACGCAGTATTTT
>-|TRBJ1-4|TRBV27|TRBD1
CASSDRTGPPNEKLFF
TGTGCCAGCAGTGATCGGACAGGGCCCCCCAATGAAAAACTGTTTTTT
>-|TRBJ2-1|TRBV19|-
CASSISLTTGEQFF
TGTGCCAGTAGTATCTCCCTCACTACCGGTGAGCAGTTCTTC
>-|TRBJ2-3|TRBV6-4|TRBD1
CASSETPTGGGTDTQYF
TGTGCCAGCAGTGAGACCCCGACAGGGGGCGGCACAGATACGCAGTATTTT
>-|TRBJ1-2|TRBV15|TRBD1
CATSRMGGTGQEGYTF
TGTGCCACCAGCAGAATGGGGGGTACTGGACAGGAGGGCTACACCTTC
>-|TRBJ1-1|TRBV6-1|TRBD1
CASSPRRTGWEAFF
TGTGCCAGCAGTCCGAGAAGGACAGGGTGGGAAGCTTTCTTT
>-|TRBJ2-1|TRBV5-6|-
CASSQGLVEQFF
TGTGCCAGCAGTCAGGGGCTGGTAGAGCAGTTCTTC
>-|TRBJ2-7|TRBV10-3|-
CAITDRSSYEQYF
TGTGCCATCACGGACAGAAGCTCCTACGAGCAGTACTTC
>-|TRBJ2-1|TRBV29-1|TRBD2
CSAETSRQYNEQFF
TGCAGCGCCGAGACTAGCCGCCAATACAATGAGCAGTTCTTC
>-|TRBJ2-2|TRBV6-5|TRBD2
CASSYPGTSPPRELFF
TGTGCCAGCAGTTACCCCGGGACTAGCCCCCCGAGGGAGCTGTTTTTT
>-|TRBJ2-1|TRBV21-1|-
CASRSHRGRLAGEGIYNEQFF
TGTGCCAGCAGAAGCCACAGGGGGCGGCTAGCGGGAGAGGGGATCTACAATGAGCAGTTCTTC
>-|TRBJ1-1|TRBV9|TRBD1
CASSPRDRGLSNTEAFF
TGTGCCAGCAGCCCCCGGGACAGGGGGCTTAGTAACACTGAAGCTTTCTTT
>-|TRBJ2-3|TRBV5-1|TRBD2
CASSLEERESTDTQYF
TGCGCCAGCAGCTTGGAGGAGCGGGAGAGCACAGATACGCAGTATTTT
>-|TRBJ2-1|TRBV29-1|TRBD2
CSVDGSGGVDEQFF
TGCAGCGTTGATGGTAGCGGGGGGGTCGATGAGCAGTTCTTC
>-|TRBJ2-1|TRBV10-2|TRBD1
CASGTGGEQFF
TGCGCCAGCGGTACAGGGGGTGAGCAGTTCTTC
>-|TRBJ2-1|TRBV11-2|-
CASSSGSNEQFF
TGTGCCAGCAGCTCGGGGTCGAATGAGCAGTTCTTC
>-|TRBJ2-7|TRBV27|TRBD2
CASSLGTNYEQYF
TGTGCCAGCAGTTTAGGGACTAACTACGAGCAGTACTTC
>-|TRBJ2-7|TRBV7-6|TRBD2
CASSDSGRASYEQYF
TGTGCCAGCAGCGATAGCGGGAGGGCCTCCTACGAGCAGTACTTC
>-|TRBJ1-4|TRBV28|-
CASSLDPRGEKLFF
TGTGCCAGCAGTTTAGACCCCAGGGGAGAAAAACTGTTTTTT
>once|TRBJ2-3|TRBV9|-
CASSVRGSSTDTQYF
TGTGCCAGCAGCGTACGGGGGAGTAGCACAGATACGCAGTATTTT